This record concerns one T cell receptor (beta chain) sequence. Trimming took off 4 bases at V and 2 bases at J, with 13 bases between the two ends. The CDR3 has 14 residues. From germline, CDR1 is SGDLS and CDR2 YYNGEE. Authors' data handling: It was from reference gene primer amplification that nucleated cell counts were estimated. Clones were read by immunoSEQ multiplex PCR, and TCRdb kept only the in-frame ones, dropping some. The D gene and trimming were derived from the DNA, and the V and J assignments and clone size from that table. The table includes roughly 100,000 clones, around 92% detected once. The data stem from a study of blood T cell repertoires in COVID-19. Study summary: Samples representing acute and convalescent COVID-19 were sourced from the United States, Italy and Spain. Sample material is recorded as cDNA or gDNA derived from T cells, B-cell-depleted T cells, or PBMCs.

The sequencing input was peripheral blood. The rearrangement joins TRBV9 to TRBJ2-7, with a possible D match to TRBD2 (5 bases). The TCR comes from a man in his late teens or twenties with acute or convalescent COVID-19. In DNA, the CDR3 is TGTGCCAGCAGCCCATATAGCGAAACCTACGAGCAGTACTTC. The encoded protein is CASSPYSETYEQYF.